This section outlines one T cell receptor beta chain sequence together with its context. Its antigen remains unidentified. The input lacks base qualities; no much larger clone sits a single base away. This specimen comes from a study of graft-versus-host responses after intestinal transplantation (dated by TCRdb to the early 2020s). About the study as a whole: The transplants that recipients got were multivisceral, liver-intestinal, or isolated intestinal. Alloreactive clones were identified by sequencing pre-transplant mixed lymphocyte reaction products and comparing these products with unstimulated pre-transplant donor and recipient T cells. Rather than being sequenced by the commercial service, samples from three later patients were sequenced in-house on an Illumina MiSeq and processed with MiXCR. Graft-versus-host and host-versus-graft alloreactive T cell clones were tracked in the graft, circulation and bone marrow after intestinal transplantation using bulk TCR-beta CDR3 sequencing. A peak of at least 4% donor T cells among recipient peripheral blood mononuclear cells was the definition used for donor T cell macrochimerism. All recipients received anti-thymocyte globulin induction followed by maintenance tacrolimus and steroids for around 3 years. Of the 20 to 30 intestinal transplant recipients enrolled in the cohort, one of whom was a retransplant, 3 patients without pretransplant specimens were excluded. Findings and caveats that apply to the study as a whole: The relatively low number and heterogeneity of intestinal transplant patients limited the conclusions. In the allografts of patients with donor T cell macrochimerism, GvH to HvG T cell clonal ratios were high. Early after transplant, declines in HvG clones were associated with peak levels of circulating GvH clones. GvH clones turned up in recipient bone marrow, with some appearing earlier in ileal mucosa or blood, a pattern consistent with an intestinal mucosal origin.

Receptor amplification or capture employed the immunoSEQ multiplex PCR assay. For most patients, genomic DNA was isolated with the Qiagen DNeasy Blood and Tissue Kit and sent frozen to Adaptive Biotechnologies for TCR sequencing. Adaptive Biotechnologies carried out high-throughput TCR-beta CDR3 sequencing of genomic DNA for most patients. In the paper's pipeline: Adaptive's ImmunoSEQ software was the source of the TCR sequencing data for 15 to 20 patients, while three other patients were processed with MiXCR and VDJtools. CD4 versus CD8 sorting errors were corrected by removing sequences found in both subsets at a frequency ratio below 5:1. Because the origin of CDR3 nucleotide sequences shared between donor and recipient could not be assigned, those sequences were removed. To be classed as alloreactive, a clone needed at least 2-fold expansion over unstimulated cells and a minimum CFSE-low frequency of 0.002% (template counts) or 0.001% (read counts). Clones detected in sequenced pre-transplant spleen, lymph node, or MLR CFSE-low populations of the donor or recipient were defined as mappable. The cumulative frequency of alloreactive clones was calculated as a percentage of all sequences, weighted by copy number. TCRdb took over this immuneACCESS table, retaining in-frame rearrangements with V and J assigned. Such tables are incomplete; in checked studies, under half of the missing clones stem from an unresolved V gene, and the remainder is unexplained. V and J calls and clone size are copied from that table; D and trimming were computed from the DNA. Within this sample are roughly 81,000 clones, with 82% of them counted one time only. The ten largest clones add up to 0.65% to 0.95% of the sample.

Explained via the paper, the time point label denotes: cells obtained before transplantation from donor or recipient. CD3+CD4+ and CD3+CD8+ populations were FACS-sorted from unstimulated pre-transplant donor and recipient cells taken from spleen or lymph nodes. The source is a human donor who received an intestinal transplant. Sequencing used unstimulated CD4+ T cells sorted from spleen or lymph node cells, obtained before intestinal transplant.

The CDR3 amino acid sequence is: CASSVSGGAGEQFF. The DNA reads as follows: TGTGCCAGCAGTGTTAGCGGCGGGGCCGGTGAGCAGTTCTTC. The chain is assembled from TRBV2 and TRBJ2-1; a tentative D match to TRBD2 spans 6 bases. From the cysteine up to the phenylalanine, the CDR3 has a length of 14 residues. The read is trimmed to its CDR3 DNA, 42 bases read in frame from base 1. Taken from the germline V gene, the CDR1 and CDR2 loops are SNHLY and FYNNEI. V is clipped by 4 bases and J by 9 bases, and the sequence between their germline boundaries is 16 bases long.